The 23 T cell receptor beta chains presented below share a single source sample, sequenced in a study of blood T cell repertoires in COVID-19. TCRdb keeps only in-frame clones here, not all; method: immunoSEQ multiplex PCR. This sample has under 350,000 clones, with 75% to 95% found just once. Sequenced input: peripheral blood. The receptors here all came from a young woman with COVID-19, enrolled during active disease.

V and J are TRBV19 and TRBJ2-1; the match to TRBD2 covers 10 bases. Germline CDR1 LNHDA, CDR2 SQIVND (reference sequence). V gave up 1 base and J gave up 4 bases; unmatched junction bases: 1. The CDR3 has 15 amino acids. The CDR3 loop is CASSIGAGGYNEQFF. CDR3 bases: TGTGCCAGTAGTATAGGAGCGGGAGGGTACAATGAGCAGTTCTTC.

V is TRBV5-1 and J is TRBJ1-1; D is perhaps TRBD1 (6 bases). V lost 0 bases, J lost 7 bases, and 13 bases lay in between. CDR1 and CDR2 from the germline V gene are SGHRS and YFSETQ. This CDR3 spans 14 amino acids. As DNA, the CDR3 is TGCGCCAGCAGCTTGGCCGGGGGGGCAGGTGAAGCTTTCTTT. It codes for CASSLAGGAGEAFF.

The genes are TRBV24-1 and TRBJ2-1, with 13 bases matching TRBD2. Germline V gene lookup returns CDR1 KGHDR and CDR2 SFDVKD. V lost 4 bases, J lost 9 bases, and 8 bases stayed unmatched. The length of the CDR3 is 16 residues. The CDR3 nucleotides are TGTGCCACCAGTGACCGGACTAGCGGGAGTATCAGTGAGCAGTTCTTC. Translating it yields CATSDRTSGSISEQFF.

This chain links TRBV7-2 with TRBJ1-2; maybe TRBD1 (5 bases). The V end was cut by 3 bases, the J end by 6 bases, with 14 bases between. Germline CDR1 and CDR2: SGHTA and FQGNSA. CDR3 length: 14 residues. CDR3 amino acids: CASSFSRDFDGYTF. The CDR3 nucleotides are TGTGCCAGCAGCTTTTCCAGGGATTTCGATGGCTACACCTTC.

The chain recombines TRBV27 with TRBJ1-1; weak D call: TRBD1 (5 bases). The V gene lost 5 bases and the J gene lost 1 base, with 26 bases spanning the gap. The CDR3 loop spans 19 amino acids. Germline CDR1 and CDR2: MNHEY and SMNVEV (reference sequence). The CDR3 here is CASSPITHPQGRGNTEAFF. The CDR3, as DNA: TGTGCCAGCAGTCCGATAACCCACCCCCAGGGTAGGGGGAACACTGAAGCTTTCTTT.

This clone was picked up one time. The chain uses TRBV7-9 and TRBJ2-5; TRBD1 aligns across 9 bases. The V segment lost 5 bases and the J segment 2 bases; nucleotides outside the gene matches: 6. The germline V gene has CDR1 SEHNR and CDR2 FQNEAQ (reference sequence). The CDR3 has 15 amino acids. The CDR3 spells CASSKQTGGQETQYF. DNA for the CDR3: TGTGCCAGCAGCAAACAGACAGGGGGACAAGAGACCCAGTACTTC.

The chain couples TRBV19 to TRBJ1-1; D is unclear. The V and J ends lost 7 bases and 5 bases respectively, with 14 bases between them. The germline CDR1 and CDR2 sequences are LNHDA and SQIVND (reference sequence). This CDR3 comprises 13 residues. CDR3 DNA sequence: TGTGCCAGTATTCACGAGGGCAGGACTGAAGCTTTCTTT. Its protein product is CASIHEGRTEAFF.

This rearrangement joins TRBV9 to TRBJ1-1; perhaps TRBD1 as D (5 bases). Trimming cost V 5 bases and J 0 bases, with 11 bases left between them. The CDR3 length is 14 residues. Germline V gene data show CDR1 as SGDLS and CDR2 as YYNGEE. CDR3 amino acids: CASSGGTMNTEAFF. The CDR3 bases are TGTGCCAGCAGTGGGGGGACCATGAACACTGAAGCTTTCTTT.

This chain connects TRBV10-3 to TRBJ1-1; D unclear. The CDR3 covers 13 residues. The V end was cut by 5 bases, the J end by 1 base, with 8 bases between. CDR1 and CDR2 (germline): ENHRY, SYGVKD. The CDR3: CAISKQPNTEAFF. The CDR3 coding sequence is TGTGCCATCAGTAAACAGCCGAACACTGAAGCTTTCTTT.

This chain connects TRBV5-1 to TRBJ1-2, with D unclear. Germline-derived CDR1 and CDR2 are SGHRS and YFSETQ. Trimming cost V 4 bases and J 5 bases, with 18 bases left between them. This CDR3 has 15 residues. CDR3 region: CASSPDGQAAYGYTF. The CDR3 coding sequence is TGCGCCAGCAGCCCGGATGGGCAGGCCGCTTATGGCTACACCTTC.

The chain employs TRBV18 and TRBJ2-3; TRBD2 is a possible D gene (5 bases). From germline, CDR1 is KGHSH and CDR2 LQKENI. The length of the CDR3 is 15 residues. Trimming pared 3 bases from V and 1 base from J, leaving 11 bases between. The CDR3 region is CASSPRGAGTDTQYF. In DNA form, the CDR3 reads TGTGCCAGCTCACCTAGAGGAGCGGGCACAGATACGCAGTATTTT.

The rearrangement joins TRBV7-9 to TRBJ2-1, with unresolved D. V gave up 2 bases and J gave up 4 bases, with 21 bases separating them. Germline CDR1 reads SEHNR; CDR2 reads FQNEAQ (reference sequence). This CDR3 contains 18 residues. The chain's CDR3 is CASSLSPGLSSTYNEQFF. The CDR3 DNA is TGTGCCAGCAGCTTATCCCCCGGGTTGAGCAGTACTTACAATGAGCAGTTCTTC. The variable domain in full, completed from reference TRBV7-9 and TRBJ2-1, reads DTGVSQNPRHKITKRGQNVTFRCDPISEHNRLYWYRQTLGQGPEFLTYFQNEAQLEKSRLLSDRFSAERPKGSFSTLEIQRTEQGDSAMYLCASSLSPGLSSTYNEQFFGPGTRLTVL.

The count of this clone is one. V and J are TRBV6-5 and TRBJ1-6; D possibly corresponds to TRBD1 (5 bases). V was shortened by 7 bases and J by 9 bases, with 16 bases between the two germline ends. The CDR3 has 14 amino acids. CDR1 and CDR2 (germline): MNHEY, SVGAGI. The CDR3 sequence is CASKLPARASPLHF. CDR3 DNA sequence: TGTGCCAGCAAATTACCCGCCAGGGCTTCACCCCTCCACTTT.

The chain links TRBV6-6 to TRBJ1-6; D perhaps matches TRBD1 (5 bases). Germline CDR1 reads MNHNY; CDR2 reads SVGAGI (reference sequence). The V gene lost 6 bases and the J gene lost 6 bases, with 12 bases spanning the gap. The CDR3 runs 14 residues. The CDR3 reads CASSKGLFNSPLHF. Written as DNA, the CDR3 is TGTGCCAGCAGCAAGGGACTGTTTAATTCACCCCTCCACTTT.

The chain recombines TRBV19 with TRBJ1-2, with D perhaps TRBD1 (6 bases). Deletions cut 7 bases from V and 4 bases from J, with 13 bases between. The CDR3 totals 13 residues. CDR1 is LNHDA, CDR2 SQIVND, per germline (reference sequence). CDR3 residues: CASNPDSLYGYTF. The CDR3, as DNA: TGTGCCAGTAACCCGGACAGCCTCTATGGCTACACCTTC.

The chain joins TRBV5-4 to TRBJ2-7; TRBD2 agrees at 9 bases. CDR3 size: 15 residues. V lost 0 bases, J lost 2 bases, and 3 bases stayed unmatched. The germline V gene encodes CDR1 SGHNT and CDR2 YYREEE (reference sequence). CDR3 coding DNA: TGTGCCAGCAGCTTGGGACTAGCGGAAACCTACGAGCAGTACTTC. Protein: CASSLGLAETYEQYF.

The J gene is TRBJ2-7, the V gene TRBV27; 9 bases line up with TRBD2. V shed 2 bases, J shed 1 base, and the junction held 3 bases outside the gene matches. This CDR3 spans 15 amino acids. CDR1 is MNHEY and CDR2 is SMNVEV in the germline V gene (reference sequence). The CDR3 nucleotides are TGTGCCAGCAGTTTAGTAGCGGGAGTGTCCTACGAGCAGTACTTC. It specifies CASSLVAGVSYEQYF.

The chain joins TRBV3-1 (or the pseudogene TRBV3-2) to TRBJ1-1; 7 bases are shared with TRBD1. The germline V gene has CDR1 LGHDT and CDR2 YNNKEL (reference sequence). This CDR3 is built from 11 residues. The J segment lost 13 bases and the V segment lost 4 bases, leaving 6 bases of the junction unmatched. Here the CDR3 reads CASSLGTVDFF. In nucleotides, the CDR3 is TGTGCCAGCAGCCTTGGGACAGTGGATTTCTTT.

The chain links TRBV7-9 to TRBJ2-2, with 8 bases lining up with TRBD2. Germline loops: CDR1 SEHNR, CDR2 FQNEAQ (reference sequence). Losses at the gene ends were 4 bases for V and 7 bases for J; bases not matched to a gene: 2. This CDR3 spans 13 amino acids. The CDR3 nucleotides are TGTGCCAGCAGCTCGAGCGGGAGCGGGGAGCTGTTTTTT. As protein: CASSSSGSGELFF.

Concerning this clone: The sample contains more than one DNA sequence encoding this CDR3. The chain carries TRBV7-2 and TRBJ1-4, with D possibly being TRBD1 (6 bases). This CDR3 has 15 residues. Germline CDR1 SGHTA, CDR2 FQGNSA. V gave up 1 base and J gave up 7 bases, with 13 bases separating them. The CDR3, as DNA: TGTGCCAGCAGCTTAGAAACAGGGTTAGGTGAAAAACTGTTTTTT. It specifies CASSLETGLGEKLFF.

This chain links TRBV11-2 with TRBJ2-7; TRBD2 matches at 9 bases. CDR3 length equals 13 residues. V was clipped by 5 bases and J by 3 bases; unmatched bases: 2. The germline V gene encodes CDR1 SGHAT and CDR2 FQNNGV. The chain's CDR3 is CASSPAGGYEQYF. The CDR3 nucleotides are TGTGCCAGCAGCCCAGCGGGGGGCTACGAGCAGTACTTC.

This clone was found once. The V call is TRBV5-4, the J call TRBJ2-3, with TRBD2 matching over 10 bases. The CDR3 is 16 amino acids. Germline V gene data show CDR1 as SGHNT and CDR2 as YYREEE (reference sequence). After removal of 4 bases from V and 3 bases from J, the junction contained 8 bases not matched to a gene. The DNA of the CDR3 is TGTGCCAGCAGCGTGAGACTAGCGGGCGCGACAGATACGCAGTATTTT. It is translated as CASSVRLAGATDTQYF.

This chain links TRBV18 with TRBJ1-1, with 9 bases fitting TRBD1. V was clipped by 6 bases and J by 2 bases; unmatched bases: 4. Germline CDR1 reads KGHSH; CDR2 reads LQKENI. The CDR3 is 14 amino acids. The CDR3 loop is CASSGQGLNTEAFF. CDR3 bases: TGTGCCAGCTCCGGACAGGGGCTAAACACTGAAGCTTTCTTT.